These 19 T cell receptor beta chains were sequenced from one sample in a study of shared clonotypes between healthy human individuals. Using immunoSEQ multiplex PCR, the repertoire was profiled, and TCRdb retains in-frame clones only, with some absent. This table holds almost 750,000 clones, over 55% found once. The sequencing sample was made of memory CD4+ T cells sorted from blood. Indicated subset: CD45RA-negative fraction. The receptors stem from a young woman in good health.

The genes are TRBV28 and TRBJ2-5, with 12 bases aligning to TRBD1. The V gene end was trimmed by 8 bases and the J gene end by 4 bases; junction bases not matched to a gene: 11. Germline assignment: CDR1 MDHEN and CDR2 SYDVKM. This CDR3 spans 16 amino acids. The CDR3: CASLSPGQGAGETQYF. The CDR3 region has the DNA TGTGCCAGCTTATCTCCGGGACAGGGGGCTGGAGAGACCCAGTACTTC.

In its sample, this clone was seen a few times. The genes are TRBV14 and TRBJ1-1; D remains unclear. The V gene lost 0 bases and the J gene lost 4 bases, with 9 bases spanning the gap. Germline V gene sequence: CDR1 SGHDN, CDR2 FVKESK. The CDR3 extends over 14 amino acids. The CDR3 sequence: CASSQERIPTEAFF. CDR3 bases: TGTGCCAGCAGCCAAGAAAGGATTCCCACTGAAGCTTTCTTT.

The gene calls are TRBV30 and TRBJ2-5, with 7 bases matching TRBD2. Germline assignment: CDR1 GTSNPN and CDR2 SVGIG (reference sequence). V lost 8 bases and J lost 1; bases outside the gene matches: 7. The CDR3 contains 13 residues. CDR3 sequence reads: CASTSDPQETQYF. CDR3 coding DNA: TGTGCCAGTACTAGCGACCCCCAAGAGACCCAGTACTTC.

Only a few counts were recorded for this clone. This rearrangement joins TRBV7-8 to TRBJ1-6; D unclear. Germline V gene data show CDR1 as SGHVS and CDR2 as FQNEAQ. V was pared by 5 bases and J by 8 bases, with 16 bases between. The CDR3 totals 15 residues. The CDR3 nucleotides are TGTGCCAGCAGCCTCGCACCTGGGTGGGATTCACCCCTCCACTTT. Translating it yields CASSLAPGWDSPLHF.

This chain uses TRBV10-3 with TRBJ2-1; D call uncertain. Germline values: CDR1 ENHRY, CDR2 SYGVKD. V lost 7 bases and J 3 bases, leaving 10 bases between the germline ends. The CDR3 is 13 amino acids. The CDR3 DNA is TGTGCCATCACCCCTGACAACTACAATGAGCAGTTCTTC. It specifies CAITPDNYNEQFF.

The chain joins TRBV28 to TRBJ1-2; no firm D call. Germline CDR1 MDHEN, CDR2 SYDVKM. V lost 5 bases to trimming and J lost 8 bases, with 9 bases between them. The CDR3 is made up of 11 amino acids. This CDR3 reads CASSLEGGYTF. In DNA, the CDR3 is TGTGCCAGCAGTCTCGAGGGAGGCTACACCTTC.

The CDR3 loop is CASQRDPGTTYEQYF. The DNA for the CDR3 is TGTGCCAGTCAAAGGGACCCAGGGACGACCTACGAGCAGTACTTC. The chain carries TRBV6-6 and TRBJ2-7, with D tentatively TRBD1 or TRBD2 (5 bases each). This CDR3 has 15 residues. Germline assignment: CDR1 MNHNY and CDR2 SVGAGI (reference sequence). V gave up 9 bases and J gave up 2 bases, with 20 bases separating them.

The chain employs TRBV18 and TRBJ2-6; 7 nucleotides agree with TRBD1. Per the germline V gene, CDR1 is KGHSH and CDR2 is LQKENI. There are 15 residues in the CDR3. V was clipped by 3 bases and J by 2 bases; unmatched bases: 1. Here the CDR3 reads CASSPGTAGANVLTF. The CDR3 region has the DNA TGTGCCAGCTCACCCGGGACAGCTGGGGCCAACGTCCTGACTTTC. Supplemented by reference TRBV18 and TRBJ2-6, the full variable domain reads NAGVMQNPRHLVRRRGQEARLRCSPMKGHSHVYWYRQLPEEGLKFMVYLQKENIIDESGMPKERFSAEFPKEGPSILRIQQVVRGDSAAYFCASSPGTAGANVLTFGAGSRLTVL.

The chain is built from TRBV5-7 and TRBJ1-2; the D is unclear. TRBV5-7 is classed as an ORF, of uncertain function. The CDR3 sequence is 12 residues long. The V end lost 1 base, the J end lost 5 bases, and 6 bases lay between the germline ends. In nucleotides, the CDR3 is TGTGCCAGCAGCTTGCGGGGATATGGCTACACCTTC. Its protein is CASSLRGYGYTF.

This clone appeared many times. The chain links TRBV19 to TRBJ1-5, with 7 positions matching TRBD1. Germline CDR1 and CDR2: LNHDA and SQIVND (reference sequence). The CDR3 loop spans 14 amino acids. V lost 3 bases, J lost 7 bases, and 6 bases stayed unmatched. CDR3 residues: CASSMGTERQPQHF. CDR3 sequence (DNA): TGTGCCAGTAGTATGGGGACAGAACGACAGCCCCAGCATTTT.

This CDR3 reads CASGLVLGGRARNGYTF. CDR3 nucleotides: TGTGCTAGTGGTTTGGTACTAGGCGGCAGGGCAAGGAATGGCTACACCTTC. The chain is built from TRBV12-5 and TRBJ1-2, with D possibly matching TRBD1 (5 bases). Germline CDR1 LGHNT, CDR2 FRNRAP. The CDR3 consists of 17 residues. V dropped 0 bases and J dropped 6 bases, with 20 bases sitting between them.

The V call is TRBV2, the J call TRBJ2-5; TRBD1 matches 7 bases. V lost 4 bases and J lost 2; bases outside the gene matches: 1. Germline V gene sequence: CDR1 SNHLY, CDR2 FYNNEI. This CDR3 spans 13 amino acids. CDR3 DNA: TGTGCCAGCAGTGTGGACAGGCAAGAGACCCAGTACTTC. Amino acid sequence: CASSVDRQETQYF.

The chain uses TRBV7-2 and TRBJ1-4, with D uncertain. Germline CDR1 reads SGHTA; CDR2 reads FQGNSA. V was shortened by 1 base and J by 0 bases, with 9 bases between the two germline ends. CDR3 length equals 16 residues. CDR3 bases: TGTGCCAGCAGCTTAGTCCCGAAAGCAACTAATGAAAAACTGTTTTTT. It yields the protein CASSLVPKATNEKLFF.

To note about this clone: The same CDR3 is also encoded by other DNA sequences in this sample. The V gene is TRBV28, the J gene TRBJ2-2; D is tentatively TRBD1 or TRBD2 (5 bases each). The length of the CDR3 is 14 residues. V dropped 2 bases and J dropped 1 base, with 5 bases sitting between them. Germline-derived CDR1 and CDR2 are MDHEN and SYDVKM. In DNA, the CDR3 is TGTGCCAGCAGTTTAGGGGGGAACACCGGGGAGCTGTTTTTT. Residues: CASSLGGNTGELFF.

The genes are TRBV4-1 and TRBJ2-7, with 12 bases lining up with TRBD2. The CDR3 runs 15 residues. Per germline, CDR1 MGHRA and CDR2 YSYEKL. After removal of 5 bases from V and 6 bases from J, the junction contained 8 bases not matched to a gene. The CDR3 protein is CASSTGLAGRGEQYF. The CDR3 DNA reads as TGCGCCAGCAGCACCGGACTAGCGGGACGGGGCGAGCAGTACTTC.

The rearrangement links TRBV19 to TRBJ2-7; tentatively, D is TRBD1 or TRBD2 (5 bases each). The CDR3 extends over 15 amino acids. The germline CDR1 and CDR2 sequences are LNHDA and SQIVND (reference sequence). V was clipped by 4 bases and J by 2 bases, with 15 bases between them. DNA of the CDR3: TGTGCCAGTAGTAGGGACGTCTATTCCCCCTACGAGCAGTACTTC. Residues: CASSRDVYSPYEQYF. The full variable domain, rest sourced from reference TRBV19 and TRBJ2-7, is DGGITQSPKYLFRKEGQNVTLSCEQNLNHDAMYWYRQDPGQGLRLIYYSQIVNDFQKGDIAEGYSVSREKKESFPLTVTSAQKNPTAFYLCASSRDVYSPYEQYFGPGTRLTVT.

This CDR3 reads CASSSVRGETQYF. The CDR3 nucleotides read TGTGCCAGCAGTTCGGTCCGTGGGGAGACCCAGTACTTC. V and J are TRBV28 and TRBJ2-5; D gene uncertain. The V end lost 4 bases, the J end lost 5 bases, and 11 bases lay between the germline ends. This CDR3 spans 13 amino acids. CDR1 and CDR2 (germline): MDHEN, SYDVKM.

Turning to this clone: Since a much larger clone is just one base distant, this may be a read error. This CDR3 is also generated by other DNA sequences in the sample. This rearrangement joins TRBV20-1 to TRBJ2-7; D is unclear. Looked up from germline, CDR1 is DFQATT and CDR2 is SNEGSKA (reference sequence). The V end was cut by 3 bases, the J end by 3 bases, with 6 bases between. The CDR3 spans 11 residues. The CDR3 reads CSASPHYEQYF. DNA for the CDR3: TGCAGTGCTAGTCCCCACTACGAGCAGTACTTC.

The rearrangement uses TRBV5-8 and TRBJ2-5; 15 nucleotides line up with TRBD2. This CDR3 region has 20 residues. Germline-derived CDR1 and CDR2 are SGHTS and YDEGEE. Unmatched junction bases numbered 15, after V lost 2 bases and J lost 4 bases. For the CDR3, the DNA is TGTGCCAGCAGCTTAGGCCTAGACCCGGGACTAGCGGGAGGAAGAGAGACCCAGTACTTC. This encodes CASSLGLDPGLAGGRETQYF.